This is a list of T cell receptor beta chains from one sample in a study of T cell responses to AZD1222 COVID-19 vaccine. Measured with immunoSEQ multiplex PCR; TCRdb has only the in-frame clones, and not every one. This sample has over 150,000 clones, with 90% to 95% found just once. Sequenced material: peripheral blood, taken 28 days after the second AZD1222 dose. These receptors were obtained from an adult who received the AZD1222 COVID-19 vaccine. Both conserved end residues are part of each CDR3. D genes are given only for firm matches. Clone size is not always given. Where it is, it says once, few, many or a class for expanded clones.

abundance: -; j_gene: TRBJ2-7; d_gene: -; v_gene: TRBV7-9; CDR3nt: TGTGCCAGCAGCTCAAGACTGGACGAGCAGTACTTC; CDR3aa: CASSSRLDEQYF
abundance: -; j_gene: TRBJ1-6; d_gene: -; v_gene: TRBV21-1; CDR3nt: TGTGCCAGCAGCAAACTACTATTGGGACAGAAATTCTCCGATAACTATAATTCACCCCTCCACTTT; CDR3aa: CASSKLLLGQKFSDNYNSPLHF
abundance: -; j_gene: TRBJ2-6; d_gene: TRBD1; v_gene: TRBV7-3; CDR3nt: TGTGCCAGCAGCTTAGATGGACAGGGGGCCATAGCCGGGGCCAACGTCCTGACTTTC; CDR3aa: CASSLDGQGAIAGANVLTF
abundance: -; j_gene: TRBJ1-5; d_gene: -; v_gene: TRBV7-2; CDR3nt: TGTGCCAGCAGCTTAGGGGATCCGGGACCGCATCAGCCCCAGCATTTT; CDR3aa: CASSLGDPGPHQPQHF
abundance: -; j_gene: TRBJ2-7; d_gene: TRBD1; v_gene: TRBV27; CDR3nt: TGTGCCAGCAGTTTATTGGTGGGGACAGGAACCTACGAGCAGTACTTC; CDR3aa: CASSLLVGTGTYEQYF
abundance: -; j_gene: TRBJ1-5; d_gene: -; v_gene: TRBV10-3; CDR3nt: TGTGCCATCAGTGAGTCTACTATAAGCAATCAGCCCCAGCATTTT; CDR3aa: CAISESTISNQPQHF
abundance: -; j_gene: TRBJ2-3; d_gene: TRBD2; v_gene: TRBV7-3; CDR3nt: TGTGCCAGCAGCCGTGGACTAGCCACAGATACGCAGTATTTT; CDR3aa: CASSRGLATDTQYF
abundance: once; j_gene: TRBJ1-5; d_gene: -; v_gene: TRBV2; CDR3nt: TGTGCCAGCAAAATCAGAGGTCAGCCCCAGCATTTT; CDR3aa: CASKIRGQPQHF
abundance: -; j_gene: TRBJ1-5; d_gene: TRBD1; v_gene: TRBV4-1; CDR3nt: TGCGCCAGCAGCCACGATCCCGGGACAGGGAATCGCAATCAGCCCCAGCATTTT; CDR3aa: CASSHDPGTGNRNQPQHF
abundance: -; j_gene: TRBJ2-1; d_gene: -; v_gene: TRBV7-8; CDR3nt: TGTGCCAGCAGCTTAGCGGGGATTAACGAGCAGTTCTTC; CDR3aa: CASSLAGINEQFF
abundance: -; j_gene: TRBJ2-2; d_gene: -; v_gene: TRBV3-1/TRBV3-2; CDR3nt: TGTGCCAGCAGCCCAAACACCGGGGAGCTGTTTTTT; CDR3aa: CASSPNTGELFF
abundance: -; j_gene: TRBJ1-2; d_gene: TRBD1; v_gene: TRBV5-4; CDR3nt: TGTGCCAGCCACGGGGGACAGGACCCTAACTATGGCTACACCTTC; CDR3aa: CASHGGQDPNYGYTF
abundance: -; j_gene: TRBJ1-2; d_gene: -; v_gene: TRBV12-3/TRBV12-4; CDR3nt: TGTGCCAGCAGTTTCCTCAATAACTATGGCTACACCTTC; CDR3aa: CASSFLNNYGYTF
abundance: -; j_gene: TRBJ2-7; d_gene: -; v_gene: TRBV21-1; CDR3nt: TGTGCCAGCAGCTCCACCCCCCGTCGGGACAGACTTATCTACGAGCAGTACTTC; CDR3aa: CASSSTPRRDRLIYEQYF
abundance: -; j_gene: TRBJ2-7; d_gene: TRBD1; v_gene: TRBV7-9; CDR3nt: TGTGCCAGCAGCTTAGTTGCCGACAGGGCCTACGAGCAGTACTTC; CDR3aa: CASSLVADRAYEQYF
abundance: -; j_gene: TRBJ1-4; d_gene: -; v_gene: TRBV9; CDR3nt: TGTGCCAGCAGCGTAGCGGTCACTGGAACTAATGAAAAACTGTTTTTT; CDR3aa: CASSVAVTGTNEKLFF
abundance: -; j_gene: TRBJ2-3; d_gene: -; v_gene: TRBV4-1; CDR3nt: TGCGCCAGCAGCCAAGAACCCAGAAATGTGGCAGATACGCAGTATTTT; CDR3aa: CASSQEPRNVADTQYF
abundance: once; j_gene: TRBJ2-7; d_gene: -; v_gene: TRBV27; CDR3nt: TGTGCCAGCAGCCTCCTAGTGGGGGGCGGCTCCTACGAGCAGTACTTC; CDR3aa: CASSLLVGGGSYEQYF
abundance: -; j_gene: TRBJ2-7; d_gene: -; v_gene: TRBV5-1; CDR3nt: TGCGCCAGCAGCTCCGACTACGAGCAGTACTTC; CDR3aa: CASSSDYEQYF
abundance: -; j_gene: TRBJ1-2; d_gene: -; v_gene: TRBV20-1; CDR3nt: TGCAGTGCTAGACAGGCGTATGGCTACACCTTC; CDR3aa: CSARQAYGYTF
abundance: -; j_gene: TRBJ2-4; d_gene: -; v_gene: TRBV7-2; CDR3nt: TGTGCCAGCAGCTTAGCGCCTGGGGGGGGCGCCCAAAACATTCAGTACTTC; CDR3aa: CASSLAPGGGAQNIQYF
abundance: -; j_gene: TRBJ2-7; d_gene: TRBD1; v_gene: TRBV6-6; CDR3nt: TGTGCCAGCAGTAGACAGGGGCTCTACGAGCAGTACTTC; CDR3aa: CASSRQGLYEQYF